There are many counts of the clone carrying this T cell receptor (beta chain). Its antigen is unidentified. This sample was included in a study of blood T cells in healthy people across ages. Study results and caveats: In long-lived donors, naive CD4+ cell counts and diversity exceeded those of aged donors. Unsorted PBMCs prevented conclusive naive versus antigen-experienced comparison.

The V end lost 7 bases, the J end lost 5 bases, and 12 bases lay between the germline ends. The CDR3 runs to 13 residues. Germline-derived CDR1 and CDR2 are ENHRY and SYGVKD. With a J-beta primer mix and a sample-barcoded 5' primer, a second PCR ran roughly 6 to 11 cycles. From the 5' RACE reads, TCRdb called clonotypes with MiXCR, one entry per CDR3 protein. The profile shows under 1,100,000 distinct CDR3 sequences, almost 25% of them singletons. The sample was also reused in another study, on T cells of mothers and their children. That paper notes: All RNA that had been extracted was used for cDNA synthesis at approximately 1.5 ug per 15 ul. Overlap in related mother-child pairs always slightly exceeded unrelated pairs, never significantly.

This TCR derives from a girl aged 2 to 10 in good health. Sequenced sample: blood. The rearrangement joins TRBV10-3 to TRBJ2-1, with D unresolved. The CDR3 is CAITQPLNNEQFF. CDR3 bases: TGTGCCATCACCCAGCCCTTAAACAATGAGCAGTTCTTC.